Below, one TCR beta chain is given with its context. Other nucleotide sequences from this sample produce the same CDR3. This sample was taken from a study of CD8+ T cells in alopecia areata. Investigators isolated RNA and reverse transcribed it into cDNA to act as the sequencing template. Only in-frame clones appear in the TCRdb table, and some are missing; sequencing was by immunoSEQ multiplex PCR. This table has some 170,000 clones, roughly 63% appearing once. Germline V CDR1 and CDR2: MGHDK, SYGVNS. CDR3 size: 13 residues. The V gene lost 3 bases and the J gene lost 1 base, with 3 bases spanning the gap. This sample's treatment: oral pan-JAK inhibitor, 5-10 mg twice daily.

This specimen consisted of CD4+ T cells sorted from blood, obtained between weeks 55 and 65, from a patient treated with tofacitinib. The TCR originated in a human donor with alopecia areata. The J gene is TRBJ2-2, the V gene TRBV25-1; D unclear. The DNA for the CDR3 is TGTGCCAGCAGTGAGCAGAACACCGGGGAGCTGTTTTTT. Translation: CASSEQNTGELFF.